What follows are 18 T cell receptor beta chains derived from one specimen sequenced in a study of T cells in Graves' hyperthyroidism and ophthalmopathy. Researchers took RNA transcripts and amplified the TCR beta CDR3 regions from them. HTBI primers were the set used in a first-round RT-PCR of the TCR CDR3. TCRdb independently ran MiXCR on the multiplex PCR reads; one entry per CDR3 protein. The profile shows more than 500,000 distinct CDR3 sequences, around 16% of them singletons. Source material: blood. The receptor source for this set is a woman aged 30 to 39 with Graves' ophthalmopathy.

This clonotype was seen repeatedly, ten times or more. The chain uses TRBV12-3 or TRBV12-4 and TRBJ2-6, with 8 nucleotides matching TRBD1. There are 19 residues in the CDR3. V shed 3 bases and J 5 bases; nucleotides not matched to a gene: 15. CDR3 coding DNA: TGTGCCAGCAGTTTTCCCATAGGGACAGGCGGCATTTGGGCCAACGTCCTGACTTTC. Translating gives CASSFPIGTGGIWANVLTF.

About this clonotype itself: One end of the junction does not line up with germline, which may come from a read error. J is TRBJ2-1 and V is TRBV5-1; 10 bases agree with TRBD2. The CDR3 has 15 amino acids. The germline CDR1 and CDR2 sequences are SGHRS and YFSETQ. For the CDR3, the DNA is TGCGCCAGCACCTTGGGACTAGCGAGTGGAAATGAGCAGTTCTTC. It yields the protein CASTLGLASGNEQFF.

The table lists this clonotype with many counts. The V gene is TRBV7-2, the J gene TRBJ2-5; D is ambiguous. The CDR3 sequence is 13 residues long. Germline CDR1 reads SGHTA; CDR2 reads FQGNSA. The V end was cut by 4 bases, the J end by 1 base, with 7 bases between. The CDR3 here is CASSSAFQETQYF. CDR3 nucleotides: TGTGCCAGCAGCTCGGCATTCCAAGAGACCCAGTACTTC.

This chain joins TRBV20-1 and TRBJ2-7; 10 bases line up with TRBD1. The germline V gene encodes CDR1 DFQATT and CDR2 SNEGSKA (reference sequence). V was clipped by 3 bases and J by 3 bases; unmatched bases: 5. CDR3 length: 14 residues. CDR3 in DNA: TGCAGTGCTAGGCCGGGACAGGGGTTCTACGAGCAGTACTTC. Protein product: CSARPGQGFYEQYF.

At least ten counts were recorded for this clonotype. The chain joins TRBV20-1 to TRBJ2-7; TRBD2 agrees at 9 bases. This CDR3 spans 14 amino acids. V dropped 3 bases and J dropped 7; count of bases not matched to a gene: 10. Germline loops: CDR1 DFQATT, CDR2 SNEGSKA (reference sequence). This CDR3 reads CSASEAGGPREQYF. CDR3 DNA: TGCAGTGCTAGTGAAGCGGGAGGACCTCGGGAGCAGTACTTC.

This clonotype was seen many times. The chain joins TRBV6-1 to TRBJ1-1, with D tentatively TRBD1 (6 bases). The CDR3 is made up of 14 amino acids. Trimming shortened V by 5 bases and J by 7 bases, and 17 bases separated the two germline ends. Per germline, CDR1 MNHNS and CDR2 SASEGT. CDR3 sequence reads: CASSRTTGTIEAFF. The CDR3 nucleotides read TGTGCCAGCAGTCGCACCACCGGGACAATTGAAGCTTTCTTT.

This clonotype came up many times. This chain links TRBV5-6 with TRBJ1-1; D possibly corresponds to TRBD1 (5 bases). Trimming removed 3 bases at V and 4 bases at J, with 22 bases between. This CDR3 comprises 17 residues. Germline V gives CDR1 SGHDT, CDR2 YYEEEE. CDR3 sequence reads: CASSYARWQGGSTEAFF. The CDR3 DNA reads as TGTGCCAGCAGCTATGCCCGGTGGCAGGGAGGGAGCACTGAAGCTTTCTTT.

This clonotype came up many times. The genes are TRBV20-1 and TRBJ2-1; perhaps TRBD2 as D (5 bases). The germline V gene has CDR1 DFQATT and CDR2 SNEGSKA (reference sequence). The ends were cut back, 1 base at V and 0 bases at J, with 10 bases in the middle. This CDR3 is 15 amino acids long. CDR3 nucleotides: TGCAGTGCTAGAGGGCAGGACTCCTCCTACAATGAGCAGTTCTTC. It translates to CSARGQDSSYNEQFF.

This clonotype was detected ten times or more. V gene TRBV18 combines with J gene TRBJ2-5; weak D call: TRBD2 (6 bases). Germline V lookup: CDR1 KGHSH, CDR2 LQKENI. Deletions cut 3 bases from V and 2 bases from J, with 13 bases between. CDR3 length equals 15 residues. The CDR3 coding sequence is TGTGCCAGCTCACCCACCGGACTACCTCAAGAGACCCAGTACTTC. Translating gives CASSPTGLPQETQYF.

This clonotype was seen at least ten times. The chain is built from TRBV20-1 and TRBJ2-7; D remains unclear. This CDR3 is 13 amino acids long. The germline V and J ends were trimmed by 5 bases and 0 bases, with 11 bases remaining between them. Germline CDR1 reads DFQATT; CDR2 reads SNEGSKA (reference sequence). The CDR3 here is CSAALRSSYEQYF. In DNA form, the CDR3 reads TGCAGTGCTGCCCTCCGGAGCTCCTACGAGCAGTACTTC.

The table lists this clonotype with many counts. The genes are TRBV28 and TRBJ1-1; no definite D call. The V gene lost 2 bases and the J gene lost 3 bases, with 7 bases spanning the gap. This CDR3 has 13 residues. Germline values: CDR1 MDHEN, CDR2 SYDVKM. The CDR3 DNA follows: TGTGCCAGCAGTTTACTGAGGGACACTGAAGCTTTCTTT. It yields the protein CASSLLRDTEAFF. Full variable domain (outside the CDR3, taken from reference TRBV28 and TRBJ1-1): DVKVTQSSRYLVKRTGEKVFLECVQDMDHENMFWYRQDPGLGLRLIYFSYDVKMKEKGDIPEGYSVSREKKERFSLILESASTNQTSMYLCASSLLRDTEAFFGQGTRLTVV.

This rearrangement joins TRBV20-1 to TRBJ2-2; the match to TRBD2 covers 11 bases. Germline CDR1 is DFQATT and CDR2 is SNEGSKA (reference sequence). This CDR3 has 16 amino acids. V was clipped by 3 bases and J by 4 bases; unmatched bases: 7. The CDR3 DNA is TGCAGTGCTAGTCTACTAGCGGGAGAAGGCACCGGGGAGCTGTTTTTT. This translates into CSASLLAGEGTGELFF.

This clonotype was observed many times. This rearrangement joins TRBV6-2 or TRBV6-3 to TRBJ2-1, with 13 bases fitting TRBD2. The CDR3 sequence is 14 residues long. The V gene's germline CDR1 is MNHEY and CDR2 SVGEGT. J gave up 4 bases and V 8 bases, and 2 bases lay outside the gene matches. CDR3 sequence reads: CASWTSGGYNEQFF. Written as DNA, the CDR3 is TGTGCCAGCTGGACTAGCGGGGGATACAATGAGCAGTTCTTC.

This clonotype has only a few counts. The gene calls are TRBV6-1 and TRBJ2-5, with D maybe TRBD1 (7 bases). Germline values: CDR1 MNHNS, CDR2 SASEGT. CDR3 length: 16 amino acids. The V end was cut by 5 bases, the J end by 5 bases, with 21 bases between. For the CDR3, the DNA is TGTGCCAGCAGTCTGACCCCGACAGGGAGCGGGGAGACCCAGTACTTC. It encodes CASSLTPTGSGETQYF.

This clonotype was observed many times. The chain links TRBV5-5 to TRBJ2-1, with 13 bases lining up with TRBD2. V trimming: 6 bases; J trimming: 6 bases; junction bases outside the gene matches: 6. This CDR3 comprises 15 residues. Germline CDR1 SGHKS, CDR2 YYEKEE (reference sequence). CDR3 sequence: CASTSWTSGSNEQFF. The CDR3 coding sequence is TGTGCCAGCACCAGTTGGACTAGCGGGAGCAATGAGCAGTTCTTC.

About this clonotype: This may arise from a read error, as a much more abundant clone is one base away. The rearrangement joins TRBV20-1 to TRBJ2-5, with a tentative D call TRBD1 (5 bases). This CDR3 has 14 residues. From germline, CDR1 is DFQATT and CDR2 SNEGSKA (reference sequence). The CDR3 DNA reads as TGCAATGCTAGTTCAGACCCTTCCCAGGGGACCCAGTACTTC. Translated: CNASSDPSQGTQYF.

There are many counts of this clonotype. The rearrangement links TRBV2 to TRBJ2-2, with 7 bases that match TRBD2. Germline V gene data show CDR1 as SNHLY and CDR2 as FYNNEI. J was trimmed by 5 bases and V by 4 bases; bases with no gene match: 1. The CDR3 loop spans 13 amino acids. As DNA, the CDR3 is TGTGCCAGCAGTGTACTAGCGACCGGGGAGCTGTTTTTT. It yields the protein CASSVLATGELFF.

This clonotype came up many times. This chain joins TRBV7-2 and TRBJ2-7, with 8 positions matching TRBD2. V lost 1 base and J lost 4; bases outside the gene matches: 9. Germline lookup yields CDR1 SGHTA and CDR2 FQGNSA. This CDR3 spans 16 amino acids. CDR3 bases: TGTGCCAGCAGCTTAGTGGCGGGAGGTGCGGGGTACGAGCAGTACTTC. The encoded protein is CASSLVAGGAGYEQYF.